A selection of T cell receptor beta chains follows, all from one sample in a study of Graves' ophthalmopathy and Graves' hyperthyroidism. TCRdb fed the multiplex PCR reads into MiXCR, producing one record per CDR3 protein. The top ten clones hold about 10% of a sample with about 480,000 distinct CDR3 sequences, roughly an eighth of them seen once. Sequencing was performed on blood. Receptor source: a young woman with Graves' ophthalmopathy. CDR3s include the opening cysteine and the closing phenylalanine or tryptophan. D genes are given only for firm matches. Where a row states a size, it is once, few, many or the class of an expanded clone; other rows omit it.

D,V,size,J,CDR3,DNA
NA,TRBV4-2,many,TRBJ2-7,CASSQDPASTYEQYF,TGTGCCAGCAGCCAAGATCCCGCTAGTACCTACGAGCAGTACTTC
TRBD1,TRBV2,many,TRBJ2-5,CASSDRGSQETQYF,TGTGCCAGCAGCGACAGGGGATCGCAAGAGACCCAGTACTTC
NA,TRBV2,many,TRBJ1-2,CAGREGSYGYTF,TGTGCCGGCAGGGAGGGTTCCTATGGCTACACCTTC
NA,TRBV10-3,many,TRBJ1-2,CAISESGTGGGYTF,TGTGCCATCAGTGAGTCCGGGACCGGGGGAGGCTACACCTTC
NA,TRBV6-1,many,TRBJ2-7,CASSEGHGRSYEQYF,TGTGCCAGCAGTGAAGGGCATGGCAGGTCCTACGAGCAGTACTTC
NA,TRBV12-5,many,TRBJ2-2,CASAVMGTGELFF,TGTGCTAGTGCAGTCATGGGCACCGGGGAGCTGTTTTTT
TRBD2,TRBV6-5,many,TRBJ2-7,CASSGGRLAVYEQYF,TGTGCCAGCAGCGGCGGGAGACTAGCGGTCTACGAGCAGTACTTC
TRBD1,TRBV15,many,TRBJ2-2,CATSRDLTGPNTGELFF,TGTGCCACCAGCAGAGACCTGACAGGGCCTAACACCGGGGAGCTGTTTTTT
NA,TRBV28,NA,TRBJ1-1,CASNHSDWANTEAFF,TGTGCCAGCAATCATTCCGATTGGGCGAACACTGAAGCTTTCTTT
NA,TRBV6-1,NA,TRBJ1-3,CASAPNEFDTIYF,TGTGCCAGCGCCCCGAATGAATTCGACACCATATATTTT
NA,TRBV10-1,many,TRBJ2-7,CASSAARSSYEQYF,TGCGCCAGCAGTGCGGCCCGATCTTCCTACGAGCAGTACTTC
NA,TRBV4-2,many,TRBJ1-1,CASSHTNPSPGNTEAFF,TGTGCCAGCAGCCACACCAACCCCAGCCCAGGAAACACTGAAGCTTTCTTT
NA,TRBV4-1,few,TRBJ2-7,CASSQDLGGSGYEQYF,TGCGCCAGCAGCCAAGATCTTGGGGGCTCAGGCTACGAGCAGTACTTC
NA,TRBV20-1,many,TRBJ2-7,CSAKVDSGTYEQYF,TGCAGTGCTAAAGTAGATAGCGGTACCTACGAGCAGTACTTC
TRBD2,TRBV12-3/TRBV12-4,NA,TRBJ2-2,CASSLPGLAGTYVPGELFF,TGTGCCAGCAGTTTGCCGGGACTAGCGGGAACTTACGTGCCCGGGGAGCTGTTTTTT
TRBD2,TRBV12-3/TRBV12-4,many,TRBJ2-7,CASSFGGARSSYEQYF,TGTGCCAGCAGTTTCGGGGGGGCAAGAAGCTCCTACGAGCAGTACTTC
NA,TRBV6-2/TRBV6-3,many,TRBJ2-5,CASGYGWRAETQYF,TGTGCCAGCGGATATGGTTGGAGGGCTGAGACCCAGTACTTC
TRBD1,TRBV11-1,many,TRBJ1-5,CASSTWTGTSNQPQHF,TGTGCCAGCAGCACATGGACAGGGACCAGCAATCAGCCCCAGCATTTT
NA,TRBV7-2,many,TRBJ2-7,CASSFEVSYEQYF,TGTGCCAGCAGCTTTGAGGTCTCCTACGAGCAGTACTTC
NA,TRBV12-3/TRBV12-4,many,TRBJ1-1,CASSWTDYTEAFF,TGTGCCAGCAGTTGGACAGACTACACTGAAGCTTTCTTT
NA,TRBV7-8,many,TRBJ2-7,CASSLGRQYEQYF,TGTGCCAGCAGCTTAGGTCGTCAATACGAGCAGTACTTC
NA,TRBV11-2,many,TRBJ2-2,CASSGSNTGELFF,TGTGCCAGCTCGGGCAGCAACACCGGGGAGCTGTTTTTT
NA,TRBV28,many,TRBJ2-7,CASSQRGGGLWDEQYF,TGTGCCAGCAGCCAACGCGGTGGCGGGTTGTGGGACGAGCAGTACTTC
NA,TRBV7-8,many,TRBJ2-7,CASSPYTALSHEQYF,TGTGCCAGCAGCCCGTATACGGCTTTGAGTCACGAGCAGTACTTC
NA,TRBV27,many,TRBJ2-7,CASGKLGGNEQYF,TGTGCCAGCGGTAAGCTCGGAGGTAACGAGCAGTACTTC
NA,TRBV12-3/TRBV12-4,many,TRBJ1-1,CASILGGVNTEAFF,TGTGCCAGCATTCTGGGCGGCGTGAACACTGAAGCTTTCTTT
TRBD2,TRBV30,many,TRBJ2-7,CAYSGGKYEQYF,TGTGCCTATAGCGGGGGGAAATACGAGCAGTACTTC
NA,TRBV6-1,many,TRBJ1-1,CAAESPNTEAFF,TGTGCCGCGGAATCCCCGAACACTGAAGCTTTCTTT
NA,TRBV6-1,many,TRBJ1-2,CASSEAETAYYTF,TGTGCCAGCAGTGAAGCCGAGACGGCTTACTACACCTTC
NA,TRBV12-3/TRBV12-4,many,TRBJ2-6,CASSLRRANVLTF,TGTGCCAGCAGTTTAAGGAGGGCCAACGTCCTGACTTTC
TRBD1,TRBV20-1,many,TRBJ2-7,CSAHPGQGEYEQYF,TGCAGTGCCCACCCGGGACAGGGGGAGTACGAGCAGTACTTC